Given below is one T cell receptor beta chain in context. Its antigen is unknown. There are no base qualities to consult, and no much larger clone falls within one base. The donors were roughly 39 Caucasian individuals from Russia, aged 6 to 90 years, who were systemically healthy. Each donor gave 8 to 10 milliliters of peripheral blood, collected into EDTA-treated Vacutainer tubes. PBMCs were isolated by Ficoll-Paque density-gradient centrifugation, with at least 7 million obtained per sample. Total RNA was extracted from PBMCs with Trizol reagent, with at least 6 micrograms obtained per sample. The percentages of naive CD45RAhigh/CD27high T cells were determined by flow cytometry on a PBMC aliquot from every donor. The data derive from a study of blood T cells in healthy people across ages (dated by TCRdb to 2015 to 2017). Describing the broader study: Template switching captured roughly one uniquely barcoded TCR beta cDNA molecule per two T cells in model experiments. Using deep sequencing normalized with unique cDNA molecular identifiers, the study measured how TCR beta repertoire diversity changes with age. Donors were grouped into four age groups: young (average approximately 15 years), middle-aged (around 39), aged (62) and long-lived (82). To avoid experimental bias, donors of different ages were distributed randomly across sequencing lanes. Using the same blood draw, the study looked at two additional independent replicas of 1 million unique cDNA reads for two donors, one aged 18 to 30 and the other aged 80 or older.

Inclusive of the bounding cysteine and phenylalanine, the CDR3 is 15 residues long. The only DNA kept is the CDR3, 45 bases in frame from the first base. CDR1 is given as WSHSY and CDR2 as SAAADI, both from the germline V gene. V ends up 6 bases short and J 8 bases short, with an unmatched junction base count of 10. Overall study outcomes, separate from this receptor: Conclusive comparison of naive and antigen-experienced compartments was prevented by the profiling of bulk unsorted PBMCs. As age increased, observed TCR beta diversity per million T cells dropped in a roughly linear way, and a significant reduction was already evident by age 40. Estimates of total diversity from one million sequenced T cells were regarded as lower bounds and underestimates. The CMV infection status of donors was not known, potentially confounding age-related changes in expanded clonotypes. The percentage of naive T cells measured by flow cytometry correlated strongly with observed TCR beta diversity. Compared with the aged group, the long-lived group had more naive CD4+ T cells, fewer expanded clones and increased TCR diversity, suggesting age selection.

Library method: 5' RACE. For sequencing, an Illumina HiSeq 2500 was employed. A second PCR of about 7 to 12 cycles was run with a J-beta primer mix and a sample-barcoded 5' primer. Each TCR beta cDNA molecule received a unique molecular identifier from a template-switch 5' adaptor carrying 12 random nucleotides. Each sample yielded at least 2.5 million CDR3-containing paired-end reads. The Mint cDNA synthesis kit, primed by a TRBC-specific oligonucleotide, was used to synthesize first-strand cDNA from all RNA. Following uracil-DNA glycosylase treatment, a first 18-cycle PCR with universal primers M1SS and BC2_uni_R was performed on all cDNA. The original pipeline was this. For normalization, 1 million high-quality reads were randomly selected from each sample, with every read carrying a distinct molecular identifier. Instead of being binned into consensus sequences, reads that shared molecular identifiers were thrown out. MiTCR, set to a Q25 quality threshold and the strictest error-elimination algorithm, was used for CDR3 identification, clonotype clustering and error correction. A nonparametric unseen species model with Euler transformation was used to estimate a lower bound on total TCR beta diversity. TCRdb cleaned the public reads at Q25 with fastp, built clones with MiXCR and kept in-frame beta chains. Each entry merges the rows of one CDR3 protein and shows their most common DNA and genes. The V and J calls follow TCRdb's processing rather than the paper's. Across this sample there are under 750,000 distinct CDR3 sequences, with roughly 48% seen only once. 20% to 25% of the sample rests with the top ten.

The origin of this receptor is a man older than 75 in good health. Sequencing input: blood. This receptor chain uses TRBV10-2 and TRBJ2-1, and 10 bases in between align with TRBD2. The DNA sequence reads TGCGCCAGCAGGCCCACTAGCGGGACTTCCCATGAGCAGTTCTTC. Its translation is CASRPTSGTSHEQFF.